The rows below give T cell receptor beta chains drawn from one sample of a study of T-cell reconstitution after alpha-beta-depleted transplantation in children. TCRdb ran MiXCR on the PCR reads and lists one entry per CDR3 protein. Here the sample spans about 540,000 distinct CDR3 sequences, about 16% being singletons. Sequenced material: PBMCs from the stem cell graft donor, taken from the stem cell graft. All receptors come from a human donor who donated a stem cell graft to a child with acute lymphoblastic leukemia. Each CDR3 is given with its conserved first and last residue. The D gene is left open where the match is weak. Some rows mark clone size as missing; the rest say once, few, many or name a class of expanded clone.

j_gene: TRBJ2-7
abundance: few
d_gene: TRBD2
v_gene: TRBV5-1
CDR3aa: CASSFSVAGESEQYF
CDR3nt: TGCGCCAGCAGCTTTTCAGTAGCGGGAGAGAGCGAGCAGTACTTC

j_gene: TRBJ2-5
abundance: few
d_gene: TRBD1
v_gene: TRBV25-1
CDR3aa: CASTTGGEETQYF
CDR3nt: TGTGCCAGTACGACAGGGGGGGAAGAGACCCAGTACTTC

j_gene: TRBJ2-7
abundance: -
d_gene: -
v_gene: TRBV10-2
CDR3aa: CASSWTPAYEQYF
CDR3nt: TGCGCCAGCAGTTGGACACCAGCCTACGAGCAGTACTTC

j_gene: TRBJ2-5
abundance: -
d_gene: -
v_gene: TRBV18
CDR3aa: CASSPYGVWETQYF
CDR3nt: TGTGCCAGCTCACCATATGGGGTTTGGGAGACCCAGTACTTC

j_gene: TRBJ1-2
abundance: few
d_gene: -
v_gene: TRBV4-1
CDR3aa: CASSQGSGRDGYTF
CDR3nt: TGCGCCAGCAGCCAAGGGTCTGGGAGGGATGGCTACACCTTC

j_gene: TRBJ2-7
abundance: -
d_gene: TRBD1
v_gene: TRBV29-1
CDR3aa: CSVDSGQGANEQYF
CDR3nt: TGCAGCGTTGACTCTGGACAGGGGGCTAACGAGCAGTACTTC

j_gene: TRBJ2-7
abundance: few
d_gene: TRBD2
v_gene: TRBV5-1
CDR3aa: CASSRLADPRYEQYF
CDR3nt: TGCGCCAGCAGCCGACTAGCGGACCCAAGGTACGAGCAGTACTTC

j_gene: TRBJ2-4
abundance: few
d_gene: -
v_gene: TRBV12-3/TRBV12-4
CDR3aa: CASRGDKNIQYF
CDR3nt: TGTGCCAGCAGAGGAGACAAAAACATTCAGTACTTC

j_gene: TRBJ1-5
abundance: -
d_gene: -
v_gene: TRBV27
CDR3aa: CASRRLGTGNQPQHF
CDR3nt: TGTGCCAGCAGGCGACTGGGAACGGGCAATCAGCCCCAGCATTTT

j_gene: TRBJ2-2
abundance: -
d_gene: -
v_gene: TRBV3-1
CDR3aa: CASSAFHWELFF
CDR3nt: TGTGCCAGCAGCGCTTTCCACTGGGAGCTGTTTTTT

j_gene: TRBJ1-3
abundance: -
d_gene: -
v_gene: TRBV11-2
CDR3aa: CASSLDPDSGNTIYF
CDR3nt: TGTGCCAGCAGCTTAGATCCGGACTCTGGAAACACCATATATTTT

j_gene: TRBJ2-1
abundance: -
d_gene: TRBD2
v_gene: TRBV3-1
CDR3aa: CASSQVGVLAAAYNEQFF
CDR3nt: TGTGCCAGCAGCCAAGTTGGGGTACTAGCGGCCGCCTACAATGAGCAGTTCTTC

j_gene: TRBJ2-7
abundance: few
d_gene: TRBD1
v_gene: TRBV2
CDR3aa: CASGEDRGSEQYF
CDR3nt: TGTGCCAGCGGGGAGGACAGGGGGAGCGAGCAGTACTTC

j_gene: TRBJ2-1
abundance: -
d_gene: -
v_gene: TRBV29-1
CDR3aa: CSVSGLLRNSYNEQFF
CDR3nt: TGCAGCGTTAGCGGACTTCTAAGAAACTCCTACAATGAGCAGTTCTTC

j_gene: TRBJ2-3
abundance: -
d_gene: TRBD2
v_gene: TRBV4-2
CDR3aa: CASSPWTSGSPTDTQYF
CDR3nt: TGTGCCAGCAGCCCCTGGACTAGCGGGAGCCCCACAGATACGCAGTATTTT

j_gene: TRBJ2-3
abundance: -
d_gene: -
v_gene: TRBV9
CDR3aa: CASSDVRGGGGTDTQYF
CDR3nt: TGTGCCAGCAGCGACGTCAGGGGCGGGGGCGGCACAGATACGCAGTATTTT

j_gene: TRBJ2-5
abundance: -
d_gene: TRBD2
v_gene: TRBV20-1
CDR3aa: CSARILGLAGDKWETQYF
CDR3nt: TGCAGTGCTAGAATTCTAGGACTAGCGGGAGATAAGTGGGAGACCCAGTACTTC

j_gene: TRBJ2-1
abundance: few
d_gene: TRBD2
v_gene: TRBV16
CDR3aa: CASSHRGDANNEQFF
CDR3nt: TGTGCCAGCAGCCACCGGGGGGATGCCAACAATGAGCAGTTCTTC

j_gene: TRBJ2-7
abundance: -
d_gene: TRBD1
v_gene: TRBV19
CDR3aa: CASSSQGVGYEQYF
CDR3nt: TGTGCCAGTAGTTCTCAGGGGGTCGGCTACGAGCAGTACTTC

j_gene: TRBJ1-1
abundance: few
d_gene: -
v_gene: TRBV30
CDR3aa: CAWSVPAQKTLLEAFF
CDR3nt: TGTGCCTGGAGTGTACCCGCCCAAAAGACTCTCCTTGAAGCTTTCTTT

j_gene: TRBJ2-3
abundance: few
d_gene: -
v_gene: TRBV7-9
CDR3aa: CASSFGRGPDTQYF
CDR3nt: TGTGCCAGCAGCTTTGGCAGGGGTCCAGATACGCAGTATTTT

j_gene: TRBJ2-7
abundance: few
d_gene: TRBD2
v_gene: TRBV27
CDR3aa: CASSLETSGTIYEQYF
CDR3nt: TGTGCCAGCAGTTTAGAGACTAGCGGGACCATTTACGAGCAGTACTTC

j_gene: TRBJ1-5
abundance: -
d_gene: TRBD1
v_gene: TRBV5-5
CDR3aa: CASSLDAGGVQPQHF
CDR3nt: TGTGCCAGCAGCTTGGATGCAGGGGGCGTTCAGCCCCAGCATTTT

j_gene: TRBJ2-5
abundance: few
d_gene: TRBD2
v_gene: TRBV5-1
CDR3aa: CASSLEAGGRETQYF
CDR3nt: TGCGCCAGCAGCTTGGAGGCGGGAGGTCGAGAGACCCAGTACTTC